One sample yielded the 6 T cell receptor beta chains listed below, sequenced in a study of beta chain features in type 1 diabetes. Reverse transcribing all isolated RNA meant expressed TCRB transcripts were sequenced. Profiling relied on immunoSEQ multiplex PCR, and the TCRdb table lists in-frame clones only, not all of them. In the table there are almost 350,000 clones, less than 10% of which are singletons. Input material: central memory CD4+ T cells from blood. The receptors originated from a woman younger than 30 in good health.

This clone was recorded at least ten times. The V gene is TRBV19, the J gene TRBJ2-7; 7 bases fit TRBD1. The CDR3 contains 14 residues. CDR1 and CDR2 from the germline V gene are LNHDA and SQIVND (reference sequence). V trimming: 7 bases; J trimming: 4 bases; junction bases outside the gene matches: 10. CDR3 residues: CASKPHRDRYEQYF. CDR3 coding DNA: TGTGCCAGTAAACCCCACCGGGACAGATACGAGCAGTACTTC.

This clone has just a few counts. This chain links TRBV5-1 with TRBJ2-6; D unclear. CDR1 and CDR2 (germline): SGHRS, YFSETQ. This CDR3 contains 18 residues. V lost 1 base to trimming and J lost 3 bases, with 17 bases between them. The CDR3 DNA follows: TGCGCCAGCAGCTTGACGCCAGACCCGGCGAGTGGGGCCAACGTCCTGACTTTC. Translated: CASSLTPDPASGANVLTF.

This clone was seen a handful of times. V and J are TRBV5-6 and TRBJ1-3; D gene uncertain. The V and J ends lost 1 base and 3 bases respectively, with 8 bases between them. Looked up from germline, CDR1 is SGHDT and CDR2 is YYEEEE. This CDR3 has 14 residues. DNA for the CDR3: TGTGCCAGCAGCTTGACGCCAAGTGGAAACACCATATATTTT. Encoded protein: CASSLTPSGNTIYF.

This clone appeared a few times. The chain joins TRBV18 to TRBJ2-1, with no clear D. The CDR3 loop spans 13 amino acids. V was cut by 0 bases and J by 7 bases, with 7 bases left in between. Germline V gene data show CDR1 as KGHSH and CDR2 as LQKENI. CDR3 sequence: CASSPPSVNEQFF. As DNA, the CDR3 is TGTGCCAGCTCACCACCGTCCGTAAATGAGCAGTTCTTC.

This clone was picked up a small number of times. The CDR3 DNA is TGTGCCAGCAGCTTGCCCGGGACACTTAATGAAAAACTGTTTTTT. Its protein product is CASSLPGTLNEKLFF. The gene calls are TRBV5-4 and TRBJ1-4, with D possibly matching TRBD1 (6 bases). V lost 1 base to trimming and J lost 4 bases, with 11 bases between them. From germline, CDR1 is SGHNT and CDR2 YYREEE (reference sequence). The CDR3 sequence is 15 residues long. The full variable domain, its missing parts supplied by reference TRBV5-4 and TRBJ1-4, is ETGVTQSPTHLIKTRGQQVTLRCSSQSGHNTVSWYQQALGQGPQFIFQYYREEENGRGNFPPRFSGLQFPNYSSELNVNALELDDSALYLCASSLPGTLNEKLFFGSGTQLSVL.

The chain combines TRBV7-9 with TRBJ2-3, with unresolved D. V lost 5 bases, J lost 4 bases, and 7 bases lay in between. This CDR3 spans 12 amino acids. Germline V gene lookup returns CDR1 SEHNR and CDR2 FQNEAQ (reference sequence). The CDR3 nucleotides are TGTGCCAGCAGCCGAGGCGCAGATACGCAGTATTTT. Its protein product is CASSRGADTQYF.